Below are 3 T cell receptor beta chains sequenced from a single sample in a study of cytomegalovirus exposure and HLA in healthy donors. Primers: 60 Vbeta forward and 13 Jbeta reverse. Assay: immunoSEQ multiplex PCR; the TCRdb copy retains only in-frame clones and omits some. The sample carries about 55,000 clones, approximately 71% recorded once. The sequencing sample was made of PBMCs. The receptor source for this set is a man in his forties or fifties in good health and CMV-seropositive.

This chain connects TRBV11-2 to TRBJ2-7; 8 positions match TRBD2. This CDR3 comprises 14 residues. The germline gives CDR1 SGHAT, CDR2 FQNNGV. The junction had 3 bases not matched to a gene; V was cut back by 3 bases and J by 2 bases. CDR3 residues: CASSLPGLAYEQYF. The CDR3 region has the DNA TGTGCCAGCAGCTTGCCGGGACTAGCCTACGAGCAGTACTTC. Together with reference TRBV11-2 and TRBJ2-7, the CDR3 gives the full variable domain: EAGVAQSPRYKIIEKRQSVAFWCNPISGHATLYWYQQILGQGPKLLIQFQNNGVVDDSQLPKDRFSAERLKGVDSTLKIQPAKLEDSAVYLCASSLPGLAYEQYFGPGTRLTVT.

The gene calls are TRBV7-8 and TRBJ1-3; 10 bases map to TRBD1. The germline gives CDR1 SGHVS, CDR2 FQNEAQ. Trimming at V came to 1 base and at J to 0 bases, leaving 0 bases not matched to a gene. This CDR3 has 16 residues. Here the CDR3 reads CASSLGDRGSGNTIYF. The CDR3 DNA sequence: TGTGCCAGCAGCTTAGGGGACAGGGGCTCTGGAAACACCATATATTTT. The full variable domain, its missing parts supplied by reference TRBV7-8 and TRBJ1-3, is GAGVSQSPRYKVAKRGQDVALRCDPISGHVSLFWYQQALGQGPEFLTYFQNEAQLDKSGLPSDRFFAERPEGSVSTLKIQRTQQEDSAVYLCASSLGDRGSGNTIYFGEGSWLTVV.

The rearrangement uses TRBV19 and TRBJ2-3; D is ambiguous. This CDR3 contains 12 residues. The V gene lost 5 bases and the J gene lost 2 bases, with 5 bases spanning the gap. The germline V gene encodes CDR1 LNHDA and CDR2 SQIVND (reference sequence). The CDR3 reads CASSFNTDTQYF. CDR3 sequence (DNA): TGTGCCAGTAGTTTCAACACAGATACGCAGTATTTT. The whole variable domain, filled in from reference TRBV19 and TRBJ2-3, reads DGGITQSPKYLFRKEGQNVTLSCEQNLNHDAMYWYRQDPGQGLRLIYYSQIVNDFQKGDIAEGYSVSREKKESFPLTVTSAQKNPTAFYLCASSFNTDTQYFGPGTRLTVL.